Presented here are 6 T cell receptor beta chains from one specimen sequenced in a study of T cell repertoires in cytomegalovirus infection (dated by TCRdb to about 2019). TCRdb names Illumina HiSeq 1500 as the instrument used. TCRdb handled the public reads itself, with Q25 trimming in fastp and clone calling in MiXCR, and kept productive beta chains. CDR3 protein duplicates are merged, each entry listing the most common genes and DNA. This sample gives about 830,000 distinct CDR3 sequences in total; over 25% of them show up just once. The ten largest clonotypes hold 9.5% to 15% of the sample. The sample's treatment or condition, from its label and the paper: in vitro stimulation with specific CMV peptide epitopes to enrich CMV-specific T cells. No antigens are known for them. The sample consisted of cultured CD8+ T cells from PBMCs, taken from culture after CMV antigen stimulation. The receptors stem from a human donor in good health (CMV status not recorded). Some clones in this sample may be carry-over from other donors' samples.

With respect to this clonotype: A clone one base away is much larger, so this may be a read error. The chain employs TRBV7-8 and TRBJ1-4; D is uncertain. Germline-derived CDR1 and CDR2 are SGHVS and FQNEAQ. The CDR3 consists of 15 residues. Between the trimmed V and J ends, which lost 5 bases and 0 bases, there was a span of 10 bases. The CDR3 nucleotides read TGTGCCAGCAGCCCAAACGAAGCAACTAATGAAAAACTGTTTTTT. This encodes CASSPNEATNEKLFF. The complete variable domain, with remaining parts taken from reference TRBV7-8 and TRBJ1-4, reads GAGVSQSPRYKVAKRGQDVALRCDPISGHVSLFWYQQALGQGPEFLTYFQNEAQLDKSGLPSDRFFAERPEGSVSTLKIQRTQQEDSAVYLCASSPNEATNEKLFFGSGTQLSVL.

This sequence joins TRBV13 and TRBJ1-2, with D possibly matching TRBD1 (6 bases). Germline V gives CDR1 PRHDT, CDR2 FYEKMQ (reference sequence). The CDR3 loop spans 13 amino acids. Trimming cost V 3 bases and J 8 bases, with 13 bases left between them. The CDR3 sequence: CASSFGGKVGYTF. The CDR3 coding sequence is TGTGCCAGCAGCTTTGGGGGCAAGGTCGGCTACACCTTC.

The chain is built from TRBV6-1 and TRBJ2-3; 8 bases align to TRBD1. J lost 3 bases, V lost 6 bases, and 11 bases had no gene match. Per the germline V gene, CDR1 is MNHNS and CDR2 is SASEGT. This CDR3 has 16 residues. CDR3 nucleotides: TGTGCCAGCAGGGCCCCGGGACAGGCTTGGACAGATACGCAGTATTTT. Protein product: CASRAPGQAWTDTQYF.

This clonotype occurred a few times. This rearrangement joins TRBV7-6 to TRBJ2-1; the match to TRBD2 covers 15 bases. The trim removed 5 bases at V and 9 bases at J, leaving 8 bases unmatched. The germline gives CDR1 SGHVS, CDR2 FNYEAQ. The CDR3 is made up of 16 amino acids. The DNA of the CDR3 is TGTGCCAGCAGCGCGACCGGGACTAGCGGGGGGCTTGAGCAGTTCTTC. Amino acids: CASSATGTSGGLEQFF.

The table lists this clonotype with a few counts. V usage is TRBV5-5 and J usage is TRBJ1-2, with a tentative D call TRBD1 (5 bases). V was pared by 5 bases and J by 5 bases, with 19 bases between. CDR1 is SGHKS, CDR2 YYEKEE, per germline (reference sequence). The CDR3 is made up of 15 amino acids. The CDR3 DNA sequence: TGTGCCAGCAGTGATTGGGACGTGCGAACATATGGCTACACCTTC. Residues: CASSDWDVRTYGYTF.

In the case of this clonotype: Given a much more abundant clone one base away, this may be a read error. The chain recombines TRBV27 with TRBJ2-1; 14 bases are shared with TRBD2. After removal of 6 bases from V and 8 bases from J, the junction contained 3 bases not matched to a gene. This CDR3 is 14 amino acids long. Germline lookup yields CDR1 MNHEY and CDR2 SMNVEV (reference sequence). The DNA for the CDR3 is TGTGCCAGCAGGACTAGCGGGGGGGCGGATGAGCAGTTCTTC. It codes for CASRTSGGADEQFF.